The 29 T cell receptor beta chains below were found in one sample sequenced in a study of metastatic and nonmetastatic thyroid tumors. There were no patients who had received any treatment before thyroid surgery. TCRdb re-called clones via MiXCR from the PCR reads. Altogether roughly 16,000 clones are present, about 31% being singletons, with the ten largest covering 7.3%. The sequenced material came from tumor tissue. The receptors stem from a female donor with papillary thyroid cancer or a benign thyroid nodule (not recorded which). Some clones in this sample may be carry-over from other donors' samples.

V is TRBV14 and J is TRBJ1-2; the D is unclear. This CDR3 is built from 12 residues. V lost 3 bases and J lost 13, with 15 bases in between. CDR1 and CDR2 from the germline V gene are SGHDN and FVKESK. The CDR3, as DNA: TGTGCCAGCAGCCAGGATTCCGGAACCTCCACCTTC. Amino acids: CASSQDSGTSTF. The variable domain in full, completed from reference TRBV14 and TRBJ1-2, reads EAGVTQFPSHSVIEKGQTVTLRCDPISGHDNLYWYRRVMGKEIKFLLHFVKESKQDESGMPNNRFLAERTGGTYSTLKVQPAELEDSGVYFCASSQDSGTSTFGSGTRLTVV.

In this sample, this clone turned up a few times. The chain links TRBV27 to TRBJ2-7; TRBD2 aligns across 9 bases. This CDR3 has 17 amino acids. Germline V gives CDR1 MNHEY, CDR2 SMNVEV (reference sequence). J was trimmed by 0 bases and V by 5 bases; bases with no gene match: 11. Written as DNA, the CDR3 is TGTGCCAGCAGTAAACTCGGACTAGCGCCAAGCTCCTACGAGCAGTACTTC. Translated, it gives CASSKLGLAPSSYEQYF.

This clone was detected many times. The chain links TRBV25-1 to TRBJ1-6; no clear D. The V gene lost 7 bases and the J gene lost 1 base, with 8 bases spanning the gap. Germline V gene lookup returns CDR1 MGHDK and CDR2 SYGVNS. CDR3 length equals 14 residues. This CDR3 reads CASKLGSYNSPLHF. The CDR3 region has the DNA TGTGCCAGCAAGTTGGGATCCTATAATTCACCCCTCCACTTT.

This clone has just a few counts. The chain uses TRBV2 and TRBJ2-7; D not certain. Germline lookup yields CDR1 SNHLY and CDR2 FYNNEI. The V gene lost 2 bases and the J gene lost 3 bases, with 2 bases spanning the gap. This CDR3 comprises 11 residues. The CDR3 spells CASSENYEQYF. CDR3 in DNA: TGTGCCAGCAGTGAAAACTACGAGCAGTACTTC.

The CDR3 region is CASSLEDRDTDTQYF. The CDR3 DNA follows: TGCGCCAGCAGCTTAGAGGACAGAGACACAGATACGCAGTATTTT. This chain joins TRBV5-1 and TRBJ2-3; maybe TRBD1 (6 bases). Germline CDR1 and CDR2: SGHRS and YFSETQ. The CDR3 sequence is 15 residues long. Deletions cut 2 bases from V and 2 bases from J, with 12 bases between.

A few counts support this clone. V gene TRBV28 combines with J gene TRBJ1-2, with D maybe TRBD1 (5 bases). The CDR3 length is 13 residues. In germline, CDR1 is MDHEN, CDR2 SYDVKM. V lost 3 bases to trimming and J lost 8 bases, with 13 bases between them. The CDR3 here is CASSFVSSGGYTF. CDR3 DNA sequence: TGTGCCAGCAGTTTTGTGTCATCAGGGGGCTACACCTTC.

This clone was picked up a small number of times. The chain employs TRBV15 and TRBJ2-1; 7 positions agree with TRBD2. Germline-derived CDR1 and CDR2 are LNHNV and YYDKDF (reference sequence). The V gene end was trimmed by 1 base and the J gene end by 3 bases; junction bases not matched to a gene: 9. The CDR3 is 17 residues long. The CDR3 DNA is TGTGCCACCAGCAGAGGGGGAGGGCAGGTGGACTACAATGAGCAGTTCTTC. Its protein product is CATSRGGGQVDYNEQFF.

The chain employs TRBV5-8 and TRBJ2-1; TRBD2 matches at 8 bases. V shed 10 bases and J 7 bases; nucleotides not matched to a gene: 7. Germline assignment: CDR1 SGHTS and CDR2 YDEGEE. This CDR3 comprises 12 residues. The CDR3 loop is CAGGGLENEQFF. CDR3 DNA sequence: TGTGCCGGGGGGGGACTAGAAAATGAGCAGTTCTTC.

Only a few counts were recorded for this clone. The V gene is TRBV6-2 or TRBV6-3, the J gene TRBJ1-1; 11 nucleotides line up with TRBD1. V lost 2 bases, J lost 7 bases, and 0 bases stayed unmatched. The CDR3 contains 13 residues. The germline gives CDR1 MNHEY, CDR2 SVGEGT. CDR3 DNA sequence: TGTGCCAGCAGTTACGGGACAGGGGGTGAAGCTTTCTTT. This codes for CASSYGTGGEAFF.

The CDR3: CSARDLVQSSYNEQFF. The CDR3 DNA sequence: TGCAGTGCTAGAGATCTGGTGCAAAGCTCCTACAATGAGCAGTTCTTC. V gene TRBV20-1 combines with J gene TRBJ2-1; D gene uncertain. The CDR3 sequence is 16 residues long. V shed 0 bases and J shed 0 bases, with 12 bases lying between them. Germline V lookup: CDR1 DFQATT, CDR2 SNEGSKA (reference sequence).

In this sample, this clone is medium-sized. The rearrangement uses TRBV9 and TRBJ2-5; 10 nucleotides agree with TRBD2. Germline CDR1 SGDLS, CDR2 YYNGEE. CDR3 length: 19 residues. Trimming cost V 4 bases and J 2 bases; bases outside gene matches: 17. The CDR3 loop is CASSPRRGAGGPKQETQYF. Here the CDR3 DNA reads TGTGCCAGCAGCCCCCGTAGAGGAGCGGGGGGGCCAAAACAAGAGACCCAGTACTTC.

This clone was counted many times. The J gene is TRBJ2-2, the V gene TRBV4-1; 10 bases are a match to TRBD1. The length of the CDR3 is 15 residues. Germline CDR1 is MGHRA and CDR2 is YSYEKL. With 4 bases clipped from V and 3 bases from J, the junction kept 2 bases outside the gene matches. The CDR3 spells CASSRGTGDTGELFF. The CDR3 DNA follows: TGCGCCAGCAGCCGCGGGACAGGGGACACCGGGGAGCTGTTTTTT.

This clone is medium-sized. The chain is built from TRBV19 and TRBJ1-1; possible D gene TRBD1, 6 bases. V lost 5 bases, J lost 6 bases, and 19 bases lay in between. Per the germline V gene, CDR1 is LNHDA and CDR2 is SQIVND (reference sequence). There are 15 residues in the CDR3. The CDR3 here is CASSAHRVKRAEAFF. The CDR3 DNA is TGTGCCAGTAGTGCTCACAGGGTTAAAAGGGCTGAAGCTTTCTTT. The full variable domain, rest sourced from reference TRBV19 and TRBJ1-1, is DGGITQSPKYLFRKEGQNVTLSCEQNLNHDAMYWYRQDPGQGLRLIYYSQIVNDFQKGDIAEGYSVSREKKESFPLTVTSAQKNPTAFYLCASSAHRVKRAEAFFGQGTRLTVV.

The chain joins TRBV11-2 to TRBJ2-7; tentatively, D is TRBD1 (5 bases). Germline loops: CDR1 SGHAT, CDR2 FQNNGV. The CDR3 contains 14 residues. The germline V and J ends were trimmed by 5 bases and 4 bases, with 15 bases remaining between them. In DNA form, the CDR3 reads TGTGCCAGCAGCCTCCCGGGTGGGGCTTACGAGCAGTACTTC. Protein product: CASSLPGGAYEQYF. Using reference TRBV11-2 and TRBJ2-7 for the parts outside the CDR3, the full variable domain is EAGVAQSPRYKIIEKRQSVAFWCNPISGHATLYWYQQILGQGPKLLIQFQNNGVVDDSQLPKDRFSAERLKGVDSTLKIQPAKLEDSAVYLCASSLPGGAYEQYFGPGTRLTVT.

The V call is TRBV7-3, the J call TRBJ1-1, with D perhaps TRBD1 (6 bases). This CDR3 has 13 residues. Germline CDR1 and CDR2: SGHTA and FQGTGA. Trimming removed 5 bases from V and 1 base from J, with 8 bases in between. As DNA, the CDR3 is TGTGCCAGCAGCGTACAGGGGAACACTGAAGCTTTCTTT. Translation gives CASSVQGNTEAFF.

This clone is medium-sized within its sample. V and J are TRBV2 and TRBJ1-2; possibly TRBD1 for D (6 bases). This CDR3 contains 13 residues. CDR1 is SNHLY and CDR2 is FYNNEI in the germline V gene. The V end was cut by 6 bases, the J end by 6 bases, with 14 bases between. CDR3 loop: CASRSGTKNGYTF. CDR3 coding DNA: TGTGCCAGCAGGTCCGGGACAAAAAATGGCTACACCTTC.

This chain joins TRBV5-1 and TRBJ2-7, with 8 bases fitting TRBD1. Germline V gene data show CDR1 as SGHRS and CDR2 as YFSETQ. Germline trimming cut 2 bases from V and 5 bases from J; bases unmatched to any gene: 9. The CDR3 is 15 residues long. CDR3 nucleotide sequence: TGCGCCAGCAGCTTTGGGGACAGGCGAGAGGACGAGCAGTACTTC. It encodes CASSFGDRREDEQYF.

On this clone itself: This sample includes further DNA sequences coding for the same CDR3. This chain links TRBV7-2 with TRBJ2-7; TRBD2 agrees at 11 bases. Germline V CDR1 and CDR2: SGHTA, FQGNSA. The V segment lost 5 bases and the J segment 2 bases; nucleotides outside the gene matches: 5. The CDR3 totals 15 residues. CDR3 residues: CASSPGLAGAYEQYF. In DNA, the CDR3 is TGTGCCAGCAGCCCCGGACTAGCGGGCGCCTACGAGCAGTACTTC.

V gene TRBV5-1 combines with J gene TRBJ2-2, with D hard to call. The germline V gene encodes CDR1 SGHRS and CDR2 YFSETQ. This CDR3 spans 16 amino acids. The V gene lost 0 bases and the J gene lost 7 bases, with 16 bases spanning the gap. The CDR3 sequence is CASSLEVAFSGGELFF. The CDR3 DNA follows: TGCGCCAGCAGCTTGGAAGTAGCCTTTTCGGGCGGGGAGCTGTTTTTT.

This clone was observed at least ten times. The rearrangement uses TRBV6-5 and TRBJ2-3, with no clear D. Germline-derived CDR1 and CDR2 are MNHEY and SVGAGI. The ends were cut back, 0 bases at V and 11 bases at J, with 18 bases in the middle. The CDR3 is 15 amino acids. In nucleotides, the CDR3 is TGTGCCAGCAGTTACTCGTCCCGTGCACAGATAGGGCAGTATTTT. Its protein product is CASSYSSRAQIGQYF.

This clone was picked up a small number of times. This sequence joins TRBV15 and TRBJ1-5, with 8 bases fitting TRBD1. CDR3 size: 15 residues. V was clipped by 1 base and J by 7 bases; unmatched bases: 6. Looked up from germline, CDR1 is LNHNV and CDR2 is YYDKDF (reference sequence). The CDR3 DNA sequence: TGTGCCACCAGCAGAGGGACAGGGCTGGGCCAGCCCCAGCATTTT. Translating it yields CATSRGTGLGQPQHF. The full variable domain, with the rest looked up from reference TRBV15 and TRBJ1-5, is DAMVIQNPRYQVTQFGKPVTLSCSQTLNHNVMYWYQQKSSQAPKLLFHYYDKDFNNEADTPDNFQSRRPNTSFCFLDIRSPGLGDTAMYLCATSRGTGLGQPQHFGDGTRLSIL.

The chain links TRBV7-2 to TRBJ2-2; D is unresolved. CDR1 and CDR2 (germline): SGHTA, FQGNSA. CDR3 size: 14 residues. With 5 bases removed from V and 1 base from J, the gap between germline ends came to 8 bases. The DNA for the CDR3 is TGTGCCAGCAGCCTAACACAGAACACCGGGGAGCTGTTTTTT. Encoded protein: CASSLTQNTGELFF.

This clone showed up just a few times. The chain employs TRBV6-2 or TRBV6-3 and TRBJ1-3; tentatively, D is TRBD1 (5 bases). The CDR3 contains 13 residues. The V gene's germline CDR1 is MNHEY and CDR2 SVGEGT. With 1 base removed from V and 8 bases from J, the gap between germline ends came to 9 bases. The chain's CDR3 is CASSYFAGDTIYF. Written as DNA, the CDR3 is TGTGCCAGCAGTTACTTCGCGGGGGACACCATATATTTT.

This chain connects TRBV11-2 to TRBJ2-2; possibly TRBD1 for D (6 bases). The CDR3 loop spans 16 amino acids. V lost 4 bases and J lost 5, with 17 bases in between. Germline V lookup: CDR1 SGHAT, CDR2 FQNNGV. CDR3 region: CASSSASTGATGELFF. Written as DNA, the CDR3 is TGTGCCAGCAGCTCCGCATCGACAGGCGCGACCGGGGAGCTGTTTTTT.

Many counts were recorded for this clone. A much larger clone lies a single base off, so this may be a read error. This chain's CDR3 is CASSPSGQSADTQYF. The CDR3 DNA reads TGCGCCAGCAGCCCCTCCGGACAGAGCGCAGATACGCAGTATTTT. This chain links TRBV5-1 with TRBJ2-3; D may be TRBD1 (6 bases). The CDR3 covers 15 residues. The V gene's germline CDR1 is SGHRS and CDR2 YFSETQ. V was trimmed by 4 bases and J by 4 bases, leaving 16 bases between them.

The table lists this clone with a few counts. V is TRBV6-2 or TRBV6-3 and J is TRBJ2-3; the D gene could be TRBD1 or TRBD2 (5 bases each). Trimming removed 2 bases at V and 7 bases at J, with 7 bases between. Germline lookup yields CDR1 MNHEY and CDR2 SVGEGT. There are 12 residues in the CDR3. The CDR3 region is CASSYGGNTQYF. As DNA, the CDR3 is TGTGCCAGCAGTTACGGGGGAAATACGCAGTATTTT.

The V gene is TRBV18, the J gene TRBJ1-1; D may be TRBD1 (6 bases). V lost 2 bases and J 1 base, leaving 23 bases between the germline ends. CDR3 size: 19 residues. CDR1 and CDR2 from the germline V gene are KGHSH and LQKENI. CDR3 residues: CASSPFEYQGRKRNTEAFF. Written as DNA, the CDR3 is TGTGCCAGCTCACCATTTGAGTACCAGGGGCGAAAAAGGAACACTGAAGCTTTCTTT.

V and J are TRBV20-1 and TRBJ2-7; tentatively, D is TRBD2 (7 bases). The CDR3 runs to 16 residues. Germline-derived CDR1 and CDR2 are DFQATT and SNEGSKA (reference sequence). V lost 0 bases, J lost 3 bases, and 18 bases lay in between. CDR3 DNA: TGCAGTGCTAGAGATCCGTCGGGGGGCAGCCTCTACGAGCAGTACTTC. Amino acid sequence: CSARDPSGGSLYEQYF.

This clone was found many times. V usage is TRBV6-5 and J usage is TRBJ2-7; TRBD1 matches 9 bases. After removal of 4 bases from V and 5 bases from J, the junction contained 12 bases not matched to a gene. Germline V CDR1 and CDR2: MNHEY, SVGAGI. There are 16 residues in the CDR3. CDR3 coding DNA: TGTGCCAGCAGTTCCCCGGGGACAGGGAATTTCAACGAGCAGTACTTC. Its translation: CASSSPGTGNFNEQYF.